These 26 T cell receptor beta chains were sequenced from one sample in a study of patients and donors after allogeneic stem cell transplantation. TCRdb processed the RT-PCR reads anew with MiXCR; each CDR3 protein has one entry. The sample has over 400,000 distinct CDR3 sequences, around 15% seen once. The sample taken for sequencing was blood, either unsorted or a sorted T cell fraction (not recorded which). All receptors derive from a human donor who was either an allogeneic HSCT recipient or a stem cell or donor lymphocyte infusion donor (not recorded which). It is not recorded whose cells these are; they may come from a transplant donor.

In this sample, this clonotype turned up a few times. The V and J genes are TRBV7-2 and TRBJ2-3; either TRBD1 or TRBD2 may fit D (6 bases each). In germline, CDR1 is SGHTA, CDR2 FQGNSA. Trimming removed 3 bases at V and 5 bases at J, with 9 bases between. The CDR3 extends over 13 amino acids. The CDR3 reads CASSFGGRDTQYF. The DNA of the CDR3 is TGTGCCAGCAGCTTCGGGGGCAGAGATACGCAGTATTTT.

This clonotype was counted many times. This chain connects TRBV14 to TRBJ2-7; a weak D match, TRBD2 (7 bases). V was pared by 4 bases and J by 2 bases, with 15 bases between. The CDR3 contains 15 residues. Germline V lookup: CDR1 SGHDN, CDR2 FVKESK. CDR3 bases: TGTGCCAGCAGCCCCAACGCGGGGGCCGCCTACGAGCAGTACTTC. Translation gives CASSPNAGAAYEQYF.

The J gene is TRBJ1-1, the V gene TRBV7-9; TRBD1 is a possible D gene (5 bases). V shed 5 bases and J shed 4 bases, with 14 bases lying between them. CDR3 length equals 14 residues. The germline gives CDR1 SEHNR, CDR2 FQNEAQ (reference sequence). This CDR3 reads CASSLSWGSTEAFF. The CDR3 DNA sequence: TGTGCCAGCAGCCTATCATGGGGGAGCACTGAAGCTTTCTTT.

This clonotype has a handful of counts. This rearrangement joins TRBV6-5 to TRBJ2-2; 11 bases align to TRBD2. Germline V gene data show CDR1 as MNHEY and CDR2 as SVGAGI. J was trimmed by 6 bases and V by 2 bases; bases with no gene match: 5. The length of the CDR3 is 16 residues. The CDR3 loop reads CASSYPSGGFSGELFF. The CDR3 region has the DNA TGTGCCAGCAGTTACCCTAGCGGGGGGTTCTCCGGGGAGCTGTTTTTT.

This clonotype occurred many times. The chain recombines TRBV14 with TRBJ2-7; D call uncertain. The CDR3 covers 15 residues. Trimming took 1 base from V and 3 from J, leaving 13 bases between them. CDR1 and CDR2 (germline): SGHDN, FVKESK. The CDR3 DNA is TGTGCCAGCAGCCAAGGAGGTGGGTTCTACTACGAGCAGTACTTC. Translated, it gives CASSQGGGFYYEQYF.

Many counts were recorded for this clonotype. This sequence joins TRBV12-3 or TRBV12-4 and TRBJ2-5; 9 bases line up with TRBD2. This CDR3 has 16 residues. J lost 1 base, V lost 5 bases, and 8 bases had no gene match. The CDR3 DNA sequence: TGTGCCAGCAGTCCCGGGACTAGCCCCGTCCAAGAGACCCAGTACTTC. It is translated as CASSPGTSPVQETQYF.

This clonotype has more than one count but fewer than ten. This chain connects TRBV19 to TRBJ2-2; no definite D call. The CDR3 covers 14 residues. CDR1 and CDR2 from the germline V gene are LNHDA and SQIVND (reference sequence). V lost 5 bases to trimming and J lost 1 base, with 8 bases between them. The CDR3 protein is CASSAAENTGELFF. The CDR3 region has the DNA TGTGCCAGTAGTGCCGCGGAGAACACCGGGGAGCTGTTTTTT.

This clonotype was picked up a small number of times. This chain links TRBV14 with TRBJ2-5; D gene ambiguous. Germline V gene data show CDR1 as SGHDN and CDR2 as FVKESK. The V end lost 4 bases, the J end lost 5 bases, and 17 bases lay between the germline ends. CDR3 size: 15 residues. The CDR3 DNA reads TGTGCCAGCAGCCGGTTGGTTAACGGCCCGGAGACCCAGTACTTC. This codes for CASSRLVNGPETQYF. Full variable domain (missing parts from reference TRBV14 and TRBJ2-5): EAGVTQFPSHSVIEKGQTVTLRCDPISGHDNLYWYRRVMGKEIKFLLHFVKESKQDESGMPNNRFLAERTGGTYSTLKVQPAELEDSGVYFCASSRLVNGPETQYFGPGTRLLVL.

A few counts support this clonotype. The rearrangement uses TRBV19 and TRBJ2-2, with a weak D call TRBD2 (6 bases). Per germline, CDR1 LNHDA and CDR2 SQIVND (reference sequence). The CDR3 is 16 residues long. Deletions cut 5 bases from V and 6 bases from J, with 19 bases between. In nucleotides, the CDR3 is TGTGCCAGTAGTGTTCTAGCGCCGGGCGGGTCCGGGGAGCTGTTTTTT. Protein sequence: CASSVLAPGGSGELFF.

This clonotype occurred a few times. J is TRBJ2-1 and V is TRBV6-4; 8 positions match TRBD2. From germline, CDR1 is MRHNA and CDR2 SNTAGT. V dropped 8 bases and J dropped 4; count of bases not matched to a gene: 4. This CDR3 is 13 amino acids long. In DNA form, the CDR3 reads TGTGCCAGCGGTAGCGGGGATTACAATGAGCAGTTCTTC. Translating it yields CASGSGDYNEQFF.

This clonotype was counted a few times. This chain uses TRBV6-1 with TRBJ2-5; 12 bases line up with TRBD2. The length of the CDR3 is 16 residues. Germline-derived CDR1 and CDR2 are MNHNS and SASEGT. With V trimmed by 10 bases and J by 3 bases, 12 bases remained unmatched. The CDR3 spells CATSTQPSGREETQYF. The CDR3 DNA is TGTGCCACCTCAACCCAACCTAGCGGGAGGGAAGAGACCCAGTACTTC.

The CDR3 loop is CASSQEGAGGYTF. In DNA form, the CDR3 reads TGCGCCAGCAGCCAGGAAGGGGCGGGGGGCTACACCTTC. V is TRBV4-1 and J is TRBJ1-2; possible D gene TRBD1, 5 bases. Trimming cost V 3 bases and J 8 bases, with 13 bases left between them. CDR3 length equals 13 residues. Germline V gene sequence: CDR1 MGHRA, CDR2 YSYEKL.

The rearrangement links TRBV28 to TRBJ2-7; perhaps D is TRBD1 or TRBD2 (5 bases each). This CDR3 spans 14 amino acids. V lost 2 bases, J lost 2 bases, and 10 bases lay in between. The germline gives CDR1 MDHEN, CDR2 SYDVKM. CDR3 coding DNA: TGTGCCAGCAGTTTACCACGGGGCACCTACGAGCAGTACTTC. Protein product: CASSLPRGTYEQYF.

In its sample, this clonotype was seen a few times. V usage is TRBV28 and J usage is TRBJ2-7; possibly TRBD2 for D (6 bases). The V end was cut by 6 bases, the J end by 0 bases, with 15 bases between. Germline V gives CDR1 MDHEN, CDR2 SYDVKM. The CDR3 is 15 residues long. CDR3 residues: CASSSLGGGSYEQYF. The CDR3 DNA sequence: TGTGCCAGCAGCTCCCTTGGGGGAGGCTCCTACGAGCAGTACTTC. Variable domain in full (rest from reference TRBV28 and TRBJ2-7): DVKVTQSSRYLVKRTGEKVFLECVQDMDHENMFWYRQDPGLGLRLIYFSYDVKMKEKGDIPEGYSVSREKKERFSLILESASTNQTSMYLCASSSLGGGSYEQYFGPGTRLTVT.

The chain couples TRBV6-2 or TRBV6-3 to TRBJ2-1; no clear D gene. The ends were cut back, 3 bases at V and 3 bases at J, with 12 bases in the middle. This CDR3 spans 15 amino acids. The germline V gene encodes CDR1 MNHEY and CDR2 SVGEGT. The chain's CDR3 is CASSYPPRGYNEQFF. In DNA, the CDR3 is TGTGCCAGCAGTTATCCCCCACGAGGCTACAATGAGCAGTTCTTC.

This clonotype has a handful of counts. The genes are TRBV7-3 and TRBJ1-2, with unresolved D. From germline, CDR1 is SGHTA and CDR2 FQGTGA. The V end lost 3 bases, the J end lost 4 bases, and 9 bases lay between the germline ends. The length of the CDR3 is 13 residues. DNA for the CDR3: TGTGCCAGCAGCTTGAACGGACCCTATGGCTACACCTTC. It is translated as CASSLNGPYGYTF.

There are many counts of this clonotype. At one end, the junction sequence differs from germline, possibly due to a read error. The chain has TRBV12-3 or TRBV12-4 and TRBJ2-1, with D perhaps matching TRBD2 (6 bases). This CDR3 has 14 residues. Here the CDR3 reads CASSLRDSNNEQFF. CDR3 nucleotide sequence: TGTGCCAGCAGTTTGCGGGACTCCAACAATGAGCAGTTCTTC.

This clonotype was counted only a few times. The chain uses TRBV24-1 and TRBJ2-1; 8 positions agree with TRBD2. CDR3 size: 16 residues. Trimming removed 1 base from V and 3 bases from J; junction bases left unmatched: 4. From germline, CDR1 is KGHDR and CDR2 SFDVKD. The CDR3 DNA sequence: TGTGCCACCAGTGATTTACCGGGACTAGGCTACAATGAGCAGTTCTTC. Its protein product is CATSDLPGLGYNEQFF.

The rearrangement uses TRBV6-6 and TRBJ1-1; D unclear. Trimming stripped 5 bases from V and 6 bases from J, with 13 bases between. The CDR3 is 13 residues long. Germline V gene data show CDR1 as MNHNY and CDR2 as SVGAGI (reference sequence). DNA for the CDR3: TGTGCCAGCAGTAACCAGGTCCAACCTGAAGCTTTCTTT. Its protein product is CASSNQVQPEAFF.

The CDR3 nucleotides are TGCAGCGCTGCTTTTCACCTTGGAAACACCATATATTTT. Encoded protein: CSAAFHLGNTIYF. The V call is TRBV29-1, the J call TRBJ1-3, with D unresolved. Germline V CDR1 and CDR2: SQVTM, ANQGSEA. CDR3 length: 13 residues. Trimming stripped 7 bases from V and 3 bases from J, with 13 bases between.

This clonotype has just a few counts. The chain employs TRBV20-1 and TRBJ1-2; D possibly corresponds to TRBD1 (5 bases). CDR1 is DFQATT and CDR2 is SNEGSKA in the germline V gene (reference sequence). The V and J ends lost 6 bases and 8 bases respectively, with 22 bases between them. This CDR3 region has 14 residues. CDR3 sequence: CSAYNTGTPLGYTF. In nucleotides, the CDR3 is TGCAGTGCCTACAATACCGGGACCCCGTTAGGCTACACCTTC.

V and J are TRBV6-2 or TRBV6-3 and TRBJ2-7; 8 bases line up with TRBD1. The CDR3 length is 16 residues. V was clipped by 7 bases and J by 5 bases; unmatched bases: 16. Germline V gene lookup returns CDR1 MNHEY and CDR2 SVGEGT. The CDR3 is CASTNGQGTGVHEQYF. The CDR3, as DNA: TGTGCCAGCACCAACGGTCAAGGGACAGGAGTCCACGAGCAGTACTTC.

This clonotype has at least ten counts. The chain couples TRBV7-9 to TRBJ2-1; 10 nucleotides align to TRBD2. Trimming removed 3 bases from V and 7 bases from J; junction bases left unmatched: 9. The CDR3 is 16 amino acids. Germline assignment: CDR1 SEHNR and CDR2 FQNEAQ (reference sequence). Written as DNA, the CDR3 is TGTGCCAGCAGCTTCTCTAGCGGGGGACTACCGAATGAGCAGTTCTTC. Its translation: CASSFSSGGLPNEQFF.

The CDR3 DNA reads as TGCAGTGCTAGAGATCTTGGACAGGGCTTTGGCGAGCAGTACTTC. It specifies CSARDLGQGFGEQYF. V gene TRBV20-1 combines with J gene TRBJ2-7; TRBD1 matches 8 bases. With 0 bases clipped from V and 6 bases from J, the junction kept 10 bases outside the gene matches. The CDR3 spans 15 residues. Germline V lookup: CDR1 DFQATT, CDR2 SNEGSKA (reference sequence).

This clonotype has just a few counts. The chain uses TRBV24-1 and TRBJ1-1; 12 bases line up with TRBD1. Per germline, CDR1 KGHDR and CDR2 SFDVKD. The junction had 0 bases not matched to a gene; V was cut back by 7 bases and J by 4 bases. CDR3 length: 13 amino acids. CDR3 region: CATRGQGATEAFF. The CDR3 DNA is TGTGCCACCAGGGGACAGGGGGCCACTGAAGCTTTCTTT.

The J gene is TRBJ2-4, the V gene TRBV3-1, with TRBD2 identical over 10 bases. This CDR3 has 17 residues. The trim removed 3 bases at V and 2 bases at J, leaving 7 bases unmatched. Germline CDR1 reads LGHDT; CDR2 reads YNNKEL (reference sequence). The CDR3 region has the DNA TGTGCCAGCAGCCATCTAGGACTAGCGGCCACCAAAAACATTCAGTACTTC. This encodes CASSHLGLAATKNIQYF.